Below, 21 T cell receptor beta chains from the same sample are listed, as sequenced in a study of T cells in localized non-small cell lung cancer. Method: immunoSEQ multiplex PCR; TCRdb's copy keeps in-frame clones and lacks some. The table lists some 4,600 clones, more than 85% of them singletons, with less than 3% in the top ten. The sequencing here drew on peripheral blood, taken before any cancer treatment. These receptors all stem from a woman between 35 and 75 years old with stage I lung adenocarcinoma.

The CDR3 sequence: CASSLGGQRDEQYF. For the CDR3, the DNA is TGCGCCAGCAGCTTGGGAGGGCAGAGGGACGAGCAGTACTTC. This chain uses TRBV5-1 with TRBJ2-7, with a tentative D call TRBD2 (5 bases). Germline CDR1 SGHRS, CDR2 YFSETQ. The CDR3 length is 14 residues. Between the trimmed V and J ends, which lost 0 bases and 5 bases, there was a span of 12 bases.

The V call is TRBV19, the J call TRBJ1-5; D may be TRBD1 (6 bases). The ends were cut back, 0 bases at V and 7 bases at J, with 16 bases in the middle. Germline-derived CDR1 and CDR2 are LNHDA and SQIVND (reference sequence). The CDR3 sequence is 16 residues long. The CDR3 is CASSIDGGPVGQPQHF. The DNA of the CDR3 is TGTGCCAGTAGTATAGATGGGGGGCCAGTGGGGCAGCCCCAGCATTTT. Full variable domain (missing parts from reference TRBV19 and TRBJ1-5): DGGITQSPKYLFRKEGQNVTLSCEQNLNHDAMYWYRQDPGQGLRLIYYSQIVNDFQKGDIAEGYSVSREKKESFPLTVTSAQKNPTAFYLCASSIDGGPVGQPQHFGDGTRLSIL.

The chain combines TRBV6-1 with TRBJ1-5; 10 bases map to TRBD1. This CDR3 spans 15 amino acids. Germline CDR1 reads MNHNS; CDR2 reads SASEGT. Trimming at V came to 8 bases and at J to 5 bases, leaving 9 bases not matched to a gene. CDR3 nucleotide sequence: TGTGCCAGCCAGAACGGACAGGGGGAACATCAGCCCCAGCATTTT. Encoded protein: CASQNGQGEHQPQHF.

This rearrangement joins TRBV5-4 to TRBJ1-1, with 7 bases fitting TRBD1. The trim removed 3 bases at V and 3 bases at J, leaving 5 bases unmatched. This CDR3 is built from 14 residues. Germline V gene lookup returns CDR1 SGHNT and CDR2 YYREEE (reference sequence). The CDR3 is CASSSGQWDTEAFF. CDR3 sequence (DNA): TGTGCCAGCAGCTCGGGACAGTGGGACACTGAAGCTTTCTTT. The variable domain in full, completed from reference TRBV5-4 and TRBJ1-1, reads ETGVTQSPTHLIKTRGQQVTLRCSSQSGHNTVSWYQQALGQGPQFIFQYYREEENGRGNFPPRFSGLQFPNYSSELNVNALELDDSALYLCASSSGQWDTEAFFGQGTRLTVV.

This rearrangement joins TRBV12-1 to TRBJ1-2; no check of the table's D call, TRBD1, against the DNA was made. TRBV12-1 has pseudogene status. The CDR3 sequence is 17 residues long. The CDR3 reads CASSRLNRGRIDYGYTF. The CDR3 DNA reads TGTGCCAGCAGCCGACTCAACAGGGGGCGTATCGACTATGGCTACACCTTC.

The sample holds one count of this clone. The rearrangement links TRBV11-1 to TRBJ2-1, with 8 bases matching TRBD2. The CDR3 loop spans 17 amino acids. Germline V gives CDR1 SGHAT, CDR2 FQDESV (reference sequence). Germline trimming cut 1 base from V and 3 bases from J; bases unmatched to any gene: 8. The CDR3 is CASSLVPSGPNYNEQFF. Written as DNA, the CDR3 is TGTGCCAGCAGCTTAGTCCCTAGCGGGCCCAACTACAATGAGCAGTTCTTC.

This rearrangement joins TRBV14 to TRBJ2-1; D gene uncertain. Between the trimmed V and J ends, which lost 4 bases and 7 bases, there was a span of 17 bases. CDR1 SGHDN and CDR2 FVKESK come from the germline V gene. The CDR3 has 15 residues. In nucleotides, the CDR3 is TGTGCCAGCAGCCCCCTATCAGGCTATGGAAATGAGCAGTTCTTC. This sequence encodes CASSPLSGYGNEQFF.

In its sample, this clone was seen once. The chain joins TRBV21-1 to TRBJ2-1; TRBD2, the table's D call, was not compared with the DNA. TRBV21-1 constitutes a pseudogene. The CDR3 spans 13 residues. The CDR3 here is CASSKIKERPKFF. The CDR3 coding sequence is TGTGCCAGCAGCAAAATTAAAGAGCGGCCTAAGTTCTTC.

The V and J genes are TRBV28 and TRBJ1-2; the match to TRBD1 covers 7 bases. The CDR3 is made up of 17 amino acids. In germline, CDR1 is MDHEN, CDR2 SYDVKM. Trimming cost V 3 bases and J 2 bases; bases outside gene matches: 12. CDR3 coding DNA: TGTGCCAGCAGTTTTTACCCCGGACAGGCTGGGAACTATGGCTACACCTTC. Translated: CASSFYPGQAGNYGYTF.

CDR3 sequence (DNA): TGTGCCAGCAGGATCCTTATGCTTAACACTGAAGCTTTCTTT. It specifies CASRILMLNTEAFF. The chain links TRBV6-5 to TRBJ1-1; D gene ambiguous. Germline-derived CDR1 and CDR2 are MNHEY and SVGAGI. The CDR3 has 14 amino acids. V lost 6 bases and J lost 2, with 13 bases in between.

V usage is TRBV5-4 and J usage is TRBJ2-5, with TRBD1 as a possible D gene (6 bases). V was trimmed by 1 base and J by 5 bases, leaving 9 bases between them. Looked up from germline, CDR1 is SGHNT and CDR2 is YYREEE (reference sequence). This CDR3 spans 13 amino acids. The DNA for the CDR3 is TGTGCCAGCAGCTTGTCAGGGGCGGAGACCCAGTACTTC. Encoded protein: CASSLSGAETQYF.

The chain employs TRBV5-1 and TRBJ2-7; possible D gene TRBD1, 6 bases. The CDR3 covers 15 residues. V was shortened by 2 bases and J by 0 bases, with 12 bases between the two germline ends. Germline CDR1 SGHRS, CDR2 YFSETQ. The CDR3 loop reads CASSLSRGTSYEQYF. The CDR3 DNA follows: TGCGCCAGCAGCTTAAGCAGGGGAACCTCCTACGAGCAGTACTTC.

The chain couples TRBV19 to TRBJ1-5; D gene unclear. Germline assignment: CDR1 LNHDA and CDR2 SQIVND (reference sequence). The CDR3 consists of 14 residues. Trimming took off 7 bases at V and 3 bases at J, with 13 bases between the two ends. CDR3 sequence reads: CASMGRNFNQPQHF. The CDR3, as DNA: TGTGCCAGTATGGGCAGAAACTTCAATCAGCCCCAGCATTTT. Full variable domain (missing parts from reference TRBV19 and TRBJ1-5): DGGITQSPKYLFRKEGQNVTLSCEQNLNHDAMYWYRQDPGQGLRLIYYSQIVNDFQKGDIAEGYSVSREKKESFPLTVTSAQKNPTAFYLCASMGRNFNQPQHFGDGTRLSIL.

The rearrangement joins TRBV6-1 to TRBJ1-5; 9 bases are shared with TRBD1. CDR1 and CDR2 (germline): MNHNS, SASEGT. The CDR3 is 20 residues long. V shed 1 base and J 0 bases; nucleotides not matched to a gene: 13. CDR3 sequence reads: CASSEGGQGTRVYSNQPQHF. CDR3 nucleotides: TGTGCCAGCAGTGAAGGGGGACAGGGAACAAGGGTATATAGCAATCAGCCCCAGCATTTT.

The rearrangement joins TRBV19 to TRBJ2-4, with TRBD2 identical over 7 bases. Germline V gene lookup returns CDR1 LNHDA and CDR2 SQIVND (reference sequence). Trimming took 1 base from V and 7 from J; bases not matched to a gene: 4. This CDR3 comprises 14 residues. The CDR3 is CASSIVGGGNIQYF. In nucleotides, the CDR3 is TGTGCCAGTAGTATAGTCGGGGGAGGGAACATTCAGTACTTC. The full variable domain, completed using reference TRBV19 and TRBJ2-4, is DGGITQSPKYLFRKEGQNVTLSCEQNLNHDAMYWYRQDPGQGLRLIYYSQIVNDFQKGDIAEGYSVSREKKESFPLTVTSAQKNPTAFYLCASSIVGGGNIQYFGAGTRLSVL.

J is TRBJ2-1 and V is TRBV11-3; TRBD2 matches at 8 bases. This CDR3 has 18 residues. Trimming took 1 base from V and 3 from J; bases not matched to a gene: 11. Per germline, CDR1 SGHNT and CDR2 YENEEA. The CDR3 DNA is TGTGCCAGCAGCTTAGCTCTCGGGTCGGGAGGGCACTACAATGAGCAGTTCTTC. This encodes CASSLALGSGGHYNEQFF.

The rearrangement joins TRBV18 to TRBJ1-4; D is perhaps TRBD1 (6 bases). Trimming pared 3 bases from V and 7 bases from J, leaving 12 bases between. The length of the CDR3 is 14 residues. CDR1 and CDR2 (germline): KGHSH, LQKENI. This CDR3 is CASSPRTVAEKLFF. The CDR3 region has the DNA TGTGCCAGCTCACCCCGGACAGTCGCTGAAAAACTGTTTTTT.

The rearrangement links TRBV5-1 to TRBJ2-1, with TRBD2 identical over 9 bases. J gave up 6 bases and V 6 bases, and 16 bases lay outside the gene matches. The CDR3 spans 17 residues. Per germline, CDR1 SGHRS and CDR2 YFSETQ. The CDR3 region has the DNA TGCGCCAGCACCAGCGTCAGAGGACTAGCGTCGACCAATGAGCAGTTCTTC. Its translation is CASTSVRGLASTNEQFF.

The chain carries TRBV11-1 and TRBJ1-2; maybe TRBD1 (5 bases). Germline V gives CDR1 SGHAT, CDR2 FQDESV (reference sequence). Trimming left V 4 bases short and J 3 bases short, with 9 bases between. This CDR3 contains 13 residues. The CDR3 sequence is CASSSRDDYGYTF. CDR3 coding DNA: TGTGCCAGCAGCTCCAGGGATGACTATGGCTACACCTTC.

This chain joins TRBV30 and TRBJ1-1; D not certain. From germline, CDR1 is GTSNPN and CDR2 SVGIG (reference sequence). The CDR3 totals 11 residues. Trimming left V 4 bases short and J 0 bases short, with 3 bases between. The CDR3 protein is CAWMVNTEAFF. CDR3 DNA sequence: TGTGCCTGGATGGTGAACACTGAAGCTTTCTTT.

This chain joins TRBV5-5 and TRBJ2-1; D unclear. The CDR3 spans 14 residues. Germline-derived CDR1 and CDR2 are SGHKS and YYEKEE (reference sequence). V was shortened by 4 bases and J by 6 bases, with 14 bases between the two germline ends. CDR3 in amino acids: CASSIGASSNEQFF. CDR3 DNA sequence: TGTGCCAGCAGCATCGGAGCTAGTAGCAATGAGCAGTTCTTC.